The 27 T cell receptor beta chains in this list originate from one sample, sequenced in a study of blood T cells in healthy people across ages. Through a sample-barcoded 5' primer and a J-beta primer mix, a second PCR was run for roughly 7 to 12 cycles. TCRdb re-called the 5' RACE reads with MiXCR, one entry per CDR3 protein. Of roughly 1.4 million distinct CDR3 sequences listed, approximately 59% are singletons. Specimen: blood. The receptors here all came from a man aged 18 to 29 in good health.

The rearrangement uses TRBV12-3 or TRBV12-4 and TRBJ2-1, with 11 bases identical to TRBD2. This CDR3 is 15 amino acids long. J was trimmed by 5 bases and V by 3 bases; bases with no gene match: 3. The CDR3 bases are TGTGCCAGCAGTTTTAGCGGGGGGGCCGACAATGAGCAGTTCTTC. Protein product: CASSFSGGADNEQFF.

This clonotype was seen just once. The V call is TRBV2, the J call TRBJ2-5, with TRBD1 matching 8 bases. The J call is uncertain, as TRBJ2-7 better fits the DNA end. This CDR3 contains 13 residues. Germline lookup yields CDR1 SNHLY and CDR2 FYNNEI. CDR3: CASRRQGTGEQYF. DNA for the CDR3: TGTGCCAGCAGACGACAGGGGACGGGCGAGCAGTACTTC.

V gene TRBV4-1 combines with J gene TRBJ2-1; the match to TRBD1 covers 8 bases. There are 21 residues in the CDR3. The J segment lost 5 bases and the V segment lost 0 bases, leaving 21 bases of the junction unmatched. Germline V lookup: CDR1 MGHRA, CDR2 YSYEKL. CDR3 DNA: TGCGCCAGCAGCCAAGAAGAAAATTGGGACAGGCTTCCCCCCCTACACAATGAGCAGTTCTTC. Protein: CASSQEENWDRLPPLHNEQFF.

This clonotype was found a few times. The genes are TRBV5-1 and TRBJ2-1; TRBD1 agrees at 8 bases. Losses at the gene ends were 2 bases for V and 6 bases for J; bases not matched to a gene: 1. The CDR3 consists of 13 residues. The germline CDR1 and CDR2 sequences are SGHRS and YFSETQ. DNA for the CDR3: TGCGCCAGCAGCTTCAGGGGGCCCAATGAGCAGTTCTTC. Amino acid sequence: CASSFRGPNEQFF. The variable domain in full, completed from reference TRBV5-1 and TRBJ2-1, reads KAGVTQTPRYLIKTRGQQVTLSCSPISGHRSVSWYQQTPGQGLQFLFEYFSETQRNKGNFPGRFSGRQFSNSRSEMNVSTLELGDSALYLCASSFRGPNEQFFGPGTRLTVL.

The rearrangement uses TRBV9 and TRBJ2-2; D ambiguous. From germline, CDR1 is SGDLS and CDR2 YYNGEE. This CDR3 is built from 14 residues. V lost 0 bases, J lost 4 bases, and 7 bases lay in between. In nucleotides, the CDR3 is TGTGCCAGCAGCGTAGCCCCTTCCACCGGGGAGCTGTTTTTT. Protein product: CASSVAPSTGELFF.

The chain combines TRBV5-1 with TRBJ2-3, with 7 nucleotides matching TRBD1. This CDR3 spans 15 amino acids. The germline V gene has CDR1 SGHRS and CDR2 YFSETQ. The junction had 9 bases not matched to a gene; V was cut back by 3 bases and J by 5 bases. The chain's CDR3 is CASSSRQGYGDTQYF. The DNA of the CDR3 is TGCGCCAGCAGCTCCCGACAGGGCTATGGAGATACGCAGTATTTT.

J is TRBJ2-1 and V is TRBV20-1; possibly TRBD1 for D (5 bases). This CDR3 is 14 amino acids long. Germline lookup yields CDR1 DFQATT and CDR2 SNEGSKA (reference sequence). V lost 5 bases, J lost 0 bases, and 11 bases lay in between. The CDR3 here is CSAARTSSYNEQFF. The CDR3 nucleotides read TGCAGTGCTGCGCGGACAAGCTCCTACAATGAGCAGTTCTTC.

The sample holds one count of this clonotype. The V gene is TRBV4-1, the J gene TRBJ2-5; the match to TRBD2 covers 9 bases. V lost 2 bases and J lost 1; bases outside the gene matches: 5. This CDR3 comprises 16 residues. In germline, CDR1 is MGHRA, CDR2 YSYEKL. The CDR3 DNA follows: TGCGCCAGCAGCCAACTCATAGCGGGAGTCCAAGAGACCCAGTACTTC. As protein: CASSQLIAGVQETQYF.

V gene TRBV28 combines with J gene TRBJ2-7; D is undetermined. The ends were cut back, 5 bases at V and 3 bases at J, with 11 bases in the middle. The CDR3 runs 13 residues. Germline lookup yields CDR1 MDHEN and CDR2 SYDVKM. This chain's CDR3 is CASSILPGYEQYF. CDR3 nucleotides: TGTGCCAGCAGTATCCTGCCGGGCTACGAGCAGTACTTC. The full variable domain, completed using reference TRBV28 and TRBJ2-7, is DVKVTQSSRYLVKRTGEKVFLECVQDMDHENMFWYRQDPGLGLRLIYFSYDVKMKEKGDIPEGYSVSREKKERFSLILESASTNQTSMYLCASSILPGYEQYFGPGTRLTVT.

The chain couples TRBV4-1 to TRBJ2-1; possibly TRBD2 for D (6 bases). V dropped 5 bases and J dropped 0 bases, with 14 bases sitting between them. The CDR3 contains 16 residues. Germline V gives CDR1 MGHRA, CDR2 YSYEKL. The CDR3 loop is CASSSGLHLSYNEQFF. CDR3 sequence (DNA): TGCGCCAGCAGCTCGGGACTCCACCTCTCCTACAATGAGCAGTTCTTC.

This clonotype came up once. The chain recombines TRBV29-1 with TRBJ2-4; the match to TRBD2 covers 7 bases. Gene TRBJ2-7 matches the end of the DNA better, so the J call may be wrong. CDR1 is SQVTM and CDR2 is ANQGSEA in the germline V gene. There are 13 residues in the CDR3. CDR3 protein: CSFHGAGEYEQYF. CDR3 in DNA: TGCAGCTTTCATGGGGCGGGAGAGTACGAGCAGTACTTC.

CDR3 nucleotide sequence: TGTGCCAGCAGCTTAACCGGCAGTACTAGCTCCTACGAGCAGTACTTC. Protein: CASSLTGSTSSYEQYF. The chain uses TRBV7-8 and TRBJ2-7, with D maybe TRBD2 (5 bases). Germline V gives CDR1 SGHVS, CDR2 FQNEAQ. This CDR3 has 16 residues. With 2 bases removed from V and 0 bases from J, the gap between germline ends came to 14 bases.

V is TRBV5-1 and J is TRBJ2-7; D is perhaps TRBD1 (5 bases). CDR1 is SGHRS, CDR2 YFSETQ, per germline. V shed 1 base and J shed 1 base, with 12 bases lying between them. The CDR3 is 15 residues long. The CDR3 reads CASSLYTGSSYEQYF. As DNA, the CDR3 is TGCGCCAGCAGCTTGTACACAGGATCTTCCTACGAGCAGTACTTC.

V is TRBV20-1 and J is TRBJ2-1; the match to TRBD2 covers 13 bases. The germline CDR1 and CDR2 sequences are DFQATT and SNEGSKA (reference sequence). There are 16 residues in the CDR3. With V trimmed by 0 bases and J by 9 bases, 8 bases remained unmatched. As DNA, the CDR3 is TGCAGTGCTAGAGAGGCCGGGACTAGCGGGATTGGTGAGCAGTTCTTC. Residues: CSAREAGTSGIGEQFF.

The chain employs TRBV12-3 or TRBV12-4 and TRBJ1-1; D is undetermined. The CDR3 spans 15 residues. Trimming took 4 bases from V and 3 from J, leaving 15 bases between them. DNA for the CDR3: TGTGCCAGCAGTTCCGGCAGGCCCGAGGACACTGAAGCTTTCTTT. Its translation is CASSSGRPEDTEAFF.

This clonotype was observed a single time. The CDR3 bases are TGTGCCAGCAGCTTAGCTGCTGGGGGTCGAGAGACCCAGTACTTC. As protein: CASSLAAGGRETQYF. This chain links TRBV11-2 with TRBJ2-5; D may correspond to TRBD1 or TRBD2 (5 bases each). The CDR3 is 15 amino acids. V was clipped by 1 base and J by 4 bases, with 13 bases between them. Looked up from germline, CDR1 is SGHAT and CDR2 is FQNNGV.

The chain links TRBV10-3 to TRBJ1-2, with TRBD1 matching 11 bases. The V gene end was trimmed by 7 bases and the J gene end by 5 bases; junction bases not matched to a gene: 9. The germline gives CDR1 ENHRY, CDR2 SYGVKD. This CDR3 spans 15 amino acids. In nucleotides, the CDR3 is TGTGCCATCAATACCCGGACAGGGGGCGATTATGGCTACACCTTC. Translation: CAINTRTGGDYGYTF.

This clonotype came up a few times. V usage is TRBV7-9 and J usage is TRBJ2-7; D unresolved. V was cut by 4 bases and J by 4 bases, with 11 bases left in between. Germline CDR1 SEHNR, CDR2 FQNEAQ (reference sequence). The CDR3 runs 13 residues. CDR3 bases: TGTGCCAGCAGCTCACCCTTATCGTACGAGCAGTACTTC. This translates into CASSSPLSYEQYF.

This chain connects TRBV19 to TRBJ2-1; D may correspond to TRBD1 or TRBD2 (6 bases each). Trimming stripped 4 bases from V and 2 bases from J, with 15 bases between. The CDR3 spans 16 residues. Germline V lookup: CDR1 LNHDA, CDR2 SQIVND (reference sequence). CDR3 protein: CASSSPGAATYNEQFF. The CDR3 DNA is TGTGCCAGTAGTAGCCCGGGGGCGGCAACCTACAATGAGCAGTTCTTC.

CDR3 sequence: CASSSDAGNYGYTF. The CDR3 nucleotides are TGCGCCAGCAGCTCCGATGCAGGGAACTATGGCTACACCTTC. J is TRBJ1-2 and V is TRBV5-1; possibly TRBD1 for D (5 bases). CDR1 and CDR2 from the germline V gene are SGHRS and YFSETQ. Trimming took off 3 bases at V and 2 bases at J, with 11 bases between the two ends. The length of the CDR3 is 14 residues. The variable domain in full, completed from reference TRBV5-1 and TRBJ1-2, reads KAGVTQTPRYLIKTRGQQVTLSCSPISGHRSVSWYQQTPGQGLQFLFEYFSETQRNKGNFPGRFSGRQFSNSRSEMNVSTLELGDSALYLCASSSDAGNYGYTFGSGTRLTVV.

V gene TRBV6-5 combines with J gene TRBJ2-3; D remains unclear. The CDR3 runs 16 residues. V was cut by 2 bases and J by 2 bases, with 14 bases left in between. Per the germline V gene, CDR1 is MNHEY and CDR2 is SVGAGI. The CDR3 bases are TGTGCCAGCAGTTACGGTCGCCTAGATAACACAGATACGCAGTATTTT. Translation: CASSYGRLDNTDTQYF.

This clonotype has a handful of counts. The chain employs TRBV29-1 and TRBJ1-2, with TRBD1 matching 8 bases. The ends lost 7 bases at V and 6 bases at J; junction bases unmatched: 13. The CDR3 is 14 amino acids. Germline assignment: CDR1 SQVTM and CDR2 ANQGSEA. CDR3 sequence: CSAGVIDRGNGYTF. The CDR3 DNA sequence: TGCAGCGCTGGGGTCATAGACAGGGGAAATGGCTACACCTTC.

This chain links TRBV7-2 with TRBJ2-1, with TRBD1 matching 7 bases. Germline CDR1 and CDR2: SGHTA and FQGNSA. This CDR3 has 15 residues. J was trimmed by 5 bases and V by 5 bases; bases with no gene match: 9. CDR3 coding DNA: TGTGCCAGCAGCGATATGGACAGGCTTAACAATGAGCAGTTCTTC. Residues: CASSDMDRLNNEQFF.

This clonotype occurred a few times. The chain combines TRBV7-9 with TRBJ2-7, with D uncertain. The germline CDR1 and CDR2 sequences are SEHNR and FQNEAQ (reference sequence). V was shortened by 5 bases and J by 4 bases, with 12 bases between the two germline ends. The CDR3 contains 13 residues. CDR3 loop: CASSLNGVYEQYF. CDR3 DNA: TGTGCCAGCAGCCTGAACGGCGTGTACGAGCAGTACTTC.

The chain carries TRBV29-1 and TRBJ1-5; a weak D match, TRBD1 (5 bases). The CDR3 runs to 16 residues. V lost 1 base and J lost 11, with 24 bases in between. Germline lookup yields CDR1 SQVTM and CDR2 ANQGSEA. The CDR3 loop is CSVEAHRQHTKRAQHF. CDR3 bases: TGCAGCGTTGAAGCACACCGACAGCATACTAAGAGAGCCCAGCATTTT.

In its sample, this clonotype was seen a few times. V gene TRBV2 combines with J gene TRBJ2-6; TRBD1 is a possible D gene (6 bases). Trimming took 3 bases from V and 0 from J, leaving 9 bases between them. CDR1 and CDR2 from the germline V gene are SNHLY and FYNNEI. This CDR3 has 16 amino acids. CDR3 DNA sequence: TGTGCCAGCAGTGACAGGGGCCCCTCTGGGGCCAACGTCCTGACTTTC. This sequence encodes CASSDRGPSGANVLTF.

This chain links TRBV10-3 with TRBJ2-3; no clear D gene. The CDR3 is made up of 14 amino acids. From germline, CDR1 is ENHRY and CDR2 SYGVKD. The germline V and J ends were trimmed by 6 bases and 2 bases, with 12 bases remaining between them. The DNA of the CDR3 is TGTGCCATCAGGCTTGCACTGAACACAGATACGCAGTATTTT. This gives the protein CAIRLALNTDTQYF.